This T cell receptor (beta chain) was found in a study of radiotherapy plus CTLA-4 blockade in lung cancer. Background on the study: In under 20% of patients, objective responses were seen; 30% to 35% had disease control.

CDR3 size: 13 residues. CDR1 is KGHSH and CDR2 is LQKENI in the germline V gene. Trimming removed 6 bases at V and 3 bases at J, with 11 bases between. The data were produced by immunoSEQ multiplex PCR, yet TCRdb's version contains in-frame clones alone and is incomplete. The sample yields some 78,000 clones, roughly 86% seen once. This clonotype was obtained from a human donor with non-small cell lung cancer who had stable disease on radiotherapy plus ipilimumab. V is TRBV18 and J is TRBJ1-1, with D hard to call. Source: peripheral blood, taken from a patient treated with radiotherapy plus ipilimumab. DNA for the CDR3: TGTGCCAGCTCCCCCGACCTGGACACTGAAGCTTTCTTT. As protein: CASSPDLDTEAFF.